Given below is one T cell receptor beta chain in context. This sample is part of a study of blood T cell repertoires in COVID-19. The table came from immunoSEQ multiplex PCR; TCRdb's copy has only in-frame clones and leaves some out. The sample includes roughly 380,000 clones, roughly 90% seen only once; the top ten take approximately 1.5%. Material for sequencing was peripheral blood. The sequence was collected from a woman in her forties with COVID-19, enrolled during active disease.

The DNA for the CDR3 is TGTGCCTGGAGTTTAGGGACAGGGGCTAATCAGCCCCAGCATTTT. This translates into CAWSLGTGANQPQHF. V usage is TRBV30 and J usage is TRBJ1-5; 10 bases fit TRBD1. CDR1 is GTSNPN and CDR2 is SVGIG in the germline V gene (reference sequence). The CDR3 contains 15 residues. The V segment lost 2 bases and the J segment 4 bases; nucleotides outside the gene matches: 5.